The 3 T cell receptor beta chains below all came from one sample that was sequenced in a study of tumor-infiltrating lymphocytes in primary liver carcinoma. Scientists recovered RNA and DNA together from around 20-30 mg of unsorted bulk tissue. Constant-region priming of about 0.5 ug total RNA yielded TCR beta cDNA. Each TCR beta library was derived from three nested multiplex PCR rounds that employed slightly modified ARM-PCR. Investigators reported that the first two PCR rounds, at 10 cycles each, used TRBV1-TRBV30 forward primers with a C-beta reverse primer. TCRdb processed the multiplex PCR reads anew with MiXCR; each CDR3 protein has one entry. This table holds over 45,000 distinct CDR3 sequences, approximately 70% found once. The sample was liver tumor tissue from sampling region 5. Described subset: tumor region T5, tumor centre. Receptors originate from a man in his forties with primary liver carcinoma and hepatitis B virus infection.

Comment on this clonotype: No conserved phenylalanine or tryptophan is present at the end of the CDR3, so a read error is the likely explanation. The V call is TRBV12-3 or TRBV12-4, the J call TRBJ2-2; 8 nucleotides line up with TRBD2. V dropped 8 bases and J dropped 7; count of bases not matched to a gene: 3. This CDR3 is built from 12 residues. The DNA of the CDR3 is TGTGCCAGCGAGCGGGGGAGCGGGGAGCTGTTTTTA. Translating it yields CASERGSGELFL.

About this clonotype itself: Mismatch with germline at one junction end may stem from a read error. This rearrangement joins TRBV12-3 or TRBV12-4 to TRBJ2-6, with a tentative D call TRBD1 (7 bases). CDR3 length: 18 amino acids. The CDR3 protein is CVSSLGGGANSGANVLTF. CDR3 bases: TGTGTCAGCAGTTTAGGAGGGGGCGCGAACTCTGGGGCCAACGTCCTGACGTTC.

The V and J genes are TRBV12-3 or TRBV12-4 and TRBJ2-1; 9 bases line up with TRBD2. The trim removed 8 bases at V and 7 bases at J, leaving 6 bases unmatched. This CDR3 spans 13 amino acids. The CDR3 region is CASASTSGNEQFF. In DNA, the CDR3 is TGTGCCAGCGCCTCGACTAGCGGAAATGAGCAGTTCTTC.